Following are 25 T cell receptor beta chains from one sample sequenced in a study of blood T cells in healthy people across ages. Primed by a sample-barcoded 5' primer and a J-beta primer mix, a second PCR proceeded for about 6 to 12 cycles. TCRdb redid the calling of the 5' RACE reads with MiXCR, one entry per CDR3 protein. The sample lists hundreds of thousands of distinct CDR3 sequences, 35% to 45% occurring once. The sequenced material came from blood. All receptors derive from a woman aged 55-75 years in good health.

This clonotype was seen only a few times. The chain uses TRBV20-1 and TRBJ1-5, with a weak D call TRBD1 (5 bases). The CDR3 extends over 14 amino acids. The ends were cut back, 5 bases at V and 2 bases at J, with 13 bases in the middle. Germline values: CDR1 DFQATT, CDR2 SNEGSKA (reference sequence). The CDR3 loop reads CSADSQGGNQPQHF. CDR3 DNA: TGCAGTGCTGACAGCCAGGGAGGCAATCAGCCCCAGCATTTT.

This clonotype has a handful of counts. The chain carries TRBV20-1 and TRBJ2-5; TRBD1 aligns across 7 bases. The CDR3 consists of 14 residues. Germline V gene lookup returns CDR1 DFQATT and CDR2 SNEGSKA (reference sequence). Unmatched junction bases numbered 6, after V lost 3 bases and J lost 2 bases. The CDR3 nucleotides are TGCAGTGCTAGGATTACAGGGGCACAAGAGACCCAGTACTTC. The encoded protein is CSARITGAQETQYF.

This chain uses TRBV12-3 or TRBV12-4 with TRBJ2-1; TRBD2 matches at 7 bases. V gave up 6 bases and J gave up 9 bases; unmatched junction bases: 8. The CDR3 is made up of 13 amino acids. This chain's CDR3 is CASSLTSDPEQFF. CDR3 nucleotide sequence: TGTGCCAGCAGCCTTACTAGCGATCCTGAGCAGTTCTTC.

The J gene is TRBJ1-3, the V gene TRBV29-1; D not certain. The CDR3 is 13 amino acids. Germline CDR1 SQVTM, CDR2 ANQGSEA. V lost 3 bases to trimming and J lost 8 bases, with 14 bases between them. For the CDR3, the DNA is TGCAGCGTTGAGAAGGCGGCCGGGGACACCATATATTTT. Amino acids: CSVEKAAGDTIYF.

CDR3 loop: CASSPSLAGVTDTQYF. In DNA form, the CDR3 reads TGTGCCAGCAGCCCCTCACTAGCGGGGGTGACAGATACGCAGTATTTT. The V gene is TRBV7-9, the J gene TRBJ2-3, with TRBD2 matching over 11 bases. The germline V gene has CDR1 SEHNR and CDR2 FQNEAQ (reference sequence). Trimming took 5 bases from V and 3 from J; bases not matched to a gene: 7. This CDR3 is built from 16 residues.

Of note for this clonotype: At one boundary the junction diverges from the germline segment, which might be a read error. J is TRBJ2-1 and V is TRBV28; TRBD2 aligns across 7 bases. The CDR3 is 15 amino acids. Germline V gene lookup returns CDR1 MDHEN and CDR2 SYDVKM. CDR3 amino acids: CASSWGLHSYNERFF. CDR3 in DNA: TGTGCCAGCAGCTGGGGACTACACTCCTACAATGAGCGGTTCTTC.

The rearrangement joins TRBV7-2 to TRBJ2-1; the match to TRBD1 covers 7 bases. The CDR3 has 13 residues. V trimming: 8 bases; J trimming: 1 base; junction bases outside the gene matches: 2. The germline gives CDR1 SGHTA, CDR2 FQGNSA. This chain's CDR3 is CASPTGSYNEQFF. The CDR3, as DNA: TGTGCCAGCCCGACAGGGTCCTACAATGAGCAGTTCTTC.

Comments on this clonotype: A much larger clonotype is one base distant, so this may be a read error. V is TRBV4-2 and J is TRBJ2-7; 8 bases are shared with TRBD2. CDR1 is LGHNA and CDR2 is YNFKEQ in the germline V gene. This CDR3 has 16 amino acids. Unmatched junction bases numbered 18, after V lost 7 bases and J lost 7 bases. The CDR3 bases are TGTGCCAGCAACACTATCAGCGGGAGCGCCTACAATGAGCAGTACTTC. This encodes CASNTISGSAYNEQYF.

This clonotype was detected a few times. The J gene is TRBJ2-5, the V gene TRBV7-3; 9 positions agree with TRBD2. The DNA matches TRBJ2-7 better at its end, which makes the J call doubtful. Germline loops: CDR1 SGHTA, CDR2 FQGTGA. This CDR3 region has 14 residues. The CDR3 DNA sequence: TGTGCCAGCAGTCCTAGCGGGATGAGGAACGAGCAGTACTTC. It is translated as CASSPSGMRNEQYF.

This clonotype came up many times. The chain employs TRBV5-1 and TRBJ2-7; 8 nucleotides match TRBD1. Germline lookup yields CDR1 SGHRS and CDR2 YFSETQ. The V gene end was trimmed by 3 bases and the J gene end by 2 bases; junction bases not matched to a gene: 7. The CDR3 has 15 residues. The CDR3 nucleotides read TGCGCCAGCAGCTCCGCCGGGACAGGAACCTACGAGCAGTACTTC. Translating it yields CASSSAGTGTYEQYF.

The count of this clonotype is one. This may arise from a read error, as a much more abundant clone is one base away. This chain uses TRBV11-2 with TRBJ2-5, with D perhaps being TRBD1 or TRBD2 (5 bases each). V was trimmed by 4 bases and J by 11 bases, leaving 14 bases between them. Per germline, CDR1 SGHAT and CDR2 FQNNGV. The CDR3 totals 12 residues. For the CDR3, the DNA is TGTGCCAGCAGCTACGGGGCTAGAGAGCAGTACTTC. Protein sequence: CASSYGAREQYF.

This clonotype was picked up a small number of times. This chain's CDR3 is CSVESQGDYNEQYF. The CDR3 DNA reads TGCAGCGTTGAATCTCAAGGAGACTACAATGAGCAGTACTTC. This chain uses TRBV29-1 with TRBJ2-4; maybe TRBD2 (5 bases). Trimming removed 2 bases from V and 13 bases from J, with 21 bases in between. The CDR3 extends over 14 amino acids. CDR1 SQVTM and CDR2 ANQGSEA come from the germline V gene.

This chain joins TRBV28 and TRBJ2-5, with 8 bases lining up with TRBD1. The germline V gene encodes CDR1 MDHEN and CDR2 SYDVKM. This CDR3 comprises 15 residues. Trimming cost V 4 bases and J 4 bases; bases outside gene matches: 8. CDR3 protein: CASSSPDRGGETQYF. For the CDR3, the DNA is TGTGCCAGCAGTTCCCCCGACAGGGGCGGAGAGACCCAGTACTTC.

The J gene is TRBJ1-1, the V gene TRBV20-1, with a weak D call TRBD1 (6 bases). Germline lookup yields CDR1 DFQATT and CDR2 SNEGSKA (reference sequence). This CDR3 is 12 amino acids long. The V and J ends lost 5 bases and 1 base respectively, with 8 bases between them. CDR3 amino acids: CSAGQPNTEAFF. In DNA form, the CDR3 reads TGCAGTGCTGGACAGCCGAACACTGAAGCTTTCTTT.

The rearrangement uses TRBV11-2 and TRBJ2-7; 9 positions match TRBD1. Trimming removed 1 base from V and 5 bases from J; junction bases left unmatched: 3. This CDR3 spans 14 amino acids. Germline V CDR1 and CDR2: SGHAT, FQNNGV. The CDR3 sequence: CASSLARTGDEQYF. CDR3 bases: TGTGCCAGCAGCTTAGCGAGGACAGGGGACGAGCAGTACTTC.

This clonotype appeared a few times. The chain combines TRBV28 with TRBJ1-1; D remains ambiguous. Germline lookup yields CDR1 MDHEN and CDR2 SYDVKM. Trimming left V 1 base short and J 6 bases short, with 6 bases between. The CDR3 covers 12 residues. CDR3 nucleotides: TGTGCCAGCAGTTTATCCCGGGCTGAAGCTTTCTTT. It is translated as CASSLSRAEAFF.

This clonotype was observed a few times. This rearrangement joins TRBV29-1 to TRBJ2-3; D gene unclear. The germline V and J ends were trimmed by 1 base and 2 bases, with 4 bases remaining between them. CDR3 length: 12 amino acids. Germline V lookup: CDR1 SQVTM, CDR2 ANQGSEA. For the CDR3, the DNA is TGCAGCGTTGAAGGTCTCACAGATACGCAGTATTTT. This encodes CSVEGLTDTQYF.

This clonotype was counted between two and nine times. The V and J genes are TRBV20-1 and TRBJ1-2; tentatively, D is TRBD1 (5 bases). Trimming took 4 bases from V and 2 from J, leaving 8 bases between them. This CDR3 has 12 amino acids. Germline-derived CDR1 and CDR2 are DFQATT and SNEGSKA (reference sequence). The CDR3 DNA sequence: TGCAGTGCTATTGGGGGGAACTATGGCTACACCTTC. Its translation: CSAIGGNYGYTF.

J is TRBJ2-1 and V is TRBV6-1; 9 nucleotides match TRBD1. Germline CDR1 MNHNS, CDR2 SASEGT. The CDR3 runs to 17 residues. J was trimmed by 0 bases and V by 2 bases; bases with no gene match: 5. The chain's CDR3 is CASSERDRASSYNEQFF. CDR3 bases: TGTGCCAGCAGTGAACGGGACAGGGCGAGCTCCTACAATGAGCAGTTCTTC.

This clonotype showed up just a few times. The chain links TRBV7-2 to TRBJ2-1, with a tentative D call TRBD2 (5 bases). The CDR3 has 16 amino acids. Germline V gene sequence: CDR1 SGHTA, CDR2 FQGNSA. Trimming pared 1 base from V and 0 bases from J, leaving 10 bases between. CDR3 residues: CASSLGLTSSYNEQFF. CDR3 nucleotides: TGTGCCAGCAGCTTAGGACTAACCTCCTCCTACAATGAGCAGTTCTTC.

This chain links TRBV18 with TRBJ2-4, with 10 bases identical to TRBD2. TRBJ2-7 explains the end of the DNA better; the J call may be wrong. There are 14 residues in the CDR3. The V gene's germline CDR1 is KGHSH and CDR2 LQKENI. CDR3: CASSFKREGYEQYF. DNA of the CDR3: TGTGCCAGCTCATTTAAGCGGGAGGGCTACGAGCAGTACTTC.

This clonotype has at least ten counts. The chain employs TRBV7-2 and TRBJ2-1; the D gene is possibly TRBD1 (5 bases). Trimming removed 6 bases at V and 3 bases at J, with 9 bases between. Germline CDR1 reads SGHTA; CDR2 reads FQGNSA. The length of the CDR3 is 13 residues. The CDR3 DNA is TGTGCCAGCAGGCACAGGAGCTACAATGAGCAGTTCTTC. Translated, it gives CASRHRSYNEQFF. The variable domain in full, with the rest retrieved from reference TRBV7-2 and TRBJ2-1, is GAGVSQSPSNKVTEKGKDVELRCDPISGHTALYWYRQSLGQGLEFLIYFQGNSAPDKSGLPSDRFSAERTGGSVSTLTIQRTQQEDSAVYLCASRHRSYNEQFFGPGTRLTVL.

This clonotype showed up many times. The chain couples TRBV9 to TRBJ1-2; possibly TRBD1 for D (6 bases). The germline gives CDR1 SGDLS, CDR2 YYNGEE. V lost 1 base to trimming and J lost 1 base, with 11 bases between them. This CDR3 region has 15 residues. CDR3 in DNA: TGTGCCAGCAGCGTAACGGGGGCGGATAACTATGGCTACACCTTC. Translation: CASSVTGADNYGYTF.

This clonotype was seen a few times. The rearrangement links TRBV20-1 to TRBJ2-4; D call uncertain. V was trimmed by 2 bases and J by 0 bases, leaving 11 bases between them. The germline gives CDR1 DFQATT, CDR2 SNEGSKA (reference sequence). This CDR3 comprises 15 residues. The CDR3: CSARSSPLAKNIQYF. CDR3 DNA sequence: TGCAGTGCTAGAAGCTCCCCCCTAGCCAAAAACATTCAGTACTTC.

The rearrangement links TRBV3-1 to TRBJ1-1; TRBD1 agrees at 8 bases. V was clipped by 1 base and J by 5 bases; unmatched bases: 6. Germline lookup yields CDR1 LGHDT and CDR2 YNNKEL (reference sequence). The CDR3 contains 15 residues. CDR3 sequence (DNA): TGTGCCAGCAGCCAAGCCGCAGGGGGCATAACTGAAGCTTTCTTT. Its protein is CASSQAAGGITEAFF.